The 25 T cell receptor beta chains presented below share a single source sample, sequenced in a study of resident and recirculating memory T cells in vitiligo. Sequencing was performed with immunoSEQ multiplex PCR; in TCRdb, only in-frame clones are kept and a portion is missing. The data hold 70,000 to 95,000 clones, with roughly 94% observed a single time. Source material: blood. All receptors come from a male donor with vitiligo.

This clone came up a few times. The chain uses TRBV7-2 and TRBJ2-7, with D possibly being TRBD2 (6 bases). There are 13 residues in the CDR3. The V and J ends lost 5 bases and 6 bases respectively, with 14 bases between them. The germline gives CDR1 SGHTA, CDR2 FQGNSA. The CDR3 DNA is TGTGCCAGCAGCACGACGCGGGGCGGCGAGCAGTACTTC. This codes for CASSTTRGGEQYF.

This chain joins TRBV4-1 and TRBJ2-1; 12 bases fit TRBD2. This CDR3 comprises 18 residues. The J segment lost 6 bases and the V segment lost 4 bases, leaving 13 bases of the junction unmatched. Germline-derived CDR1 and CDR2 are MGHRA and YSYEKL. The CDR3 bases are TGCGCCAGCAGCCCGAACATACACCTAGCGGGAGGGGGCAATGAGCAGTTCTTC. It encodes CASSPNIHLAGGGNEQFF.

This clone was detected only once. The chain couples TRBV5-1 to TRBJ2-4, with TRBD2 matching over 9 bases. Trimming removed 0 bases from V and 0 bases from J; junction bases left unmatched: 10. The CDR3 consists of 19 residues. The germline V gene encodes CDR1 SGHRS and CDR2 YFSETQ. The CDR3 DNA sequence: TGCGCCAGCAGCTTGGGGTTGGCTAGCGGGATTCAAGCCAAAAACATTCAGTACTTC. Translated, it gives CASSLGLASGIQAKNIQYF. The entire variable domain, with the rest obtained from reference TRBV5-1 and TRBJ2-4, is as follows: KAGVTQTPRYLIKTRGQQVTLSCSPISGHRSVSWYQQTPGQGLQFLFEYFSETQRNKGNFPGRFSGRQFSNSRSEMNVSTLELGDSALYLCASSLGLASGIQAKNIQYFGAGTRLSVL.

The rearrangement links TRBV5-1 to TRBJ2-1, with a possible D match to TRBD2 (6 bases). V was shortened by 1 base and J by 5 bases, with 10 bases between the two germline ends. Germline assignment: CDR1 SGHRS and CDR2 YFSETQ. CDR3 size: 14 residues. The CDR3 DNA sequence: TGCGCCAGCAGCTTGCCTAGCGCCAACAATGAGCAGTTCTTC. Protein product: CASSLPSANNEQFF.

The chain joins TRBV27 to TRBJ2-2; a possible D gene is TRBD1 (5 bases). V was pared by 2 bases and J by 6 bases, with 7 bases between. CDR3 length equals 13 residues. CDR1 is MNHEY and CDR2 is SMNVEV in the germline V gene (reference sequence). CDR3 in amino acids: CASSLQGSGELFF. The CDR3 region has the DNA TGTGCCAGCAGTTTACAGGGCTCCGGGGAGCTGTTTTTT.

V is TRBV7-2 and J is TRBJ2-2; 8 positions match TRBD1. The CDR3 runs to 15 residues. Germline V gene data show CDR1 as SGHTA and CDR2 as FQGNSA. Germline trimming cut 6 bases from V and 1 base from J; bases unmatched to any gene: 4. The CDR3 region is CASSGQGKNTGELFF. CDR3 coding DNA: TGTGCCAGCAGTGGACAGGGCAAGAACACCGGGGAGCTGTTTTTT.

The CDR3 DNA sequence: TGCGCCAGCAGGGCTAGCGGGAGGGCCAGGTTGGAGACCCAGTACTTC. Translating gives CASRASGRARLETQYF. The chain couples TRBV5-1 to TRBJ2-5; 12 bases map to TRBD2. The CDR3 has 16 residues. V dropped 5 bases and J dropped 5; count of bases not matched to a gene: 10. The germline V gene encodes CDR1 SGHRS and CDR2 YFSETQ.

This chain joins TRBV10-1 and TRBJ2-5; D perhaps matches TRBD1 (6 bases). Germline V CDR1 and CDR2: WNHNN, SYGVQD (reference sequence). This CDR3 contains 16 residues. V gave up 6 bases and J gave up 6 bases, with 23 bases separating them. The CDR3 sequence: CASSPGRDTVGKTQYF. CDR3 nucleotides: TGCGCCAGCAGCCCGGGCCGGGACACGGTGGGAAAGACCCAGTACTTC.

V usage is TRBV2 and J usage is TRBJ2-4; D gene uncertain. Trimming removed 8 bases at V and 7 bases at J, with 12 bases between. Germline values: CDR1 SNHLY, CDR2 FYNNEI. CDR3 length: 12 amino acids. The CDR3 DNA is TGTGCCAGCTTTTCTGCGTACAACATTCAGTACTTC. Translation gives CASFSAYNIQYF. The full variable domain, rest sourced from reference TRBV2 and TRBJ2-4, is EPEVTQTPSHQVTQMGQEVILRCVPISNHLYFYWYRQILGQKVEFLVSFYNNEISEKSEIFDDQFSVERPDGSNFTLKIRSTKLEDSAMYFCASFSAYNIQYFGAGTRLSVL.

The chain couples TRBV10-3 to TRBJ2-2; 10 bases agree with TRBD2. Germline assignment: CDR1 ENHRY and CDR2 SYGVKD. The V segment lost 9 bases and the J segment 5 bases; nucleotides outside the gene matches: 6. The CDR3 extends over 14 amino acids. CDR3 DNA: TGTGCCATTCCTAGCGGGAGTGGTACCGGGGAGCTGTTTTTT. Amino acids: CAIPSGSGTGELFF.

V and J are TRBV15 and TRBJ2-2; TRBD1 might be the D (5 bases). V shed 0 bases and J shed 0 bases, with 5 bases lying between them. The CDR3 loop spans 15 amino acids. Germline V CDR1 and CDR2: LNHNV, YYDKDF (reference sequence). The CDR3 loop is CATSRDRANTGELFF. CDR3 bases: TGTGCCACCAGCAGAGACAGGGCGAACACCGGGGAGCTGTTTTTT.

This chain uses TRBV28 with TRBJ2-1; 11 bases align to TRBD2. Germline CDR1 MDHEN, CDR2 SYDVKM. With V trimmed by 9 bases and J by 5 bases, 9 bases remained unmatched. The CDR3 covers 15 residues. The CDR3 DNA follows: TGTGCCAGTAGGACTAGCGGGCCGGAAGACAATGAGCAGTTCTTC. This sequence encodes CASRTSGPEDNEQFF.

The chain has TRBV4-2 and TRBJ1-3, with no clear D. Between the trimmed V and J ends, which lost 0 bases and 0 bases, there was a span of 6 bases. The CDR3 totals 15 residues. CDR1 LGHNA and CDR2 YNFKEQ come from the germline V gene. The CDR3 region is CASSQDHGSGNTIYF. The CDR3 region has the DNA TGTGCCAGCAGCCAAGATCACGGCTCTGGAAACACCATATATTTT.

This clone was seen only once. The chain uses TRBV7-2 and TRBJ2-3; maybe TRBD2 (5 bases). V lost 5 bases and J 4 bases, leaving 7 bases between the germline ends. This CDR3 contains 12 residues. Germline values: CDR1 SGHTA, CDR2 FQGNSA. The CDR3 coding sequence is TGTGCCAGCAGCCGGGGAGCAGATACGCAGTATTTT. Its protein product is CASSRGADTQYF.

This clone was seen more than once but under ten times. The rearrangement uses TRBV12-5 and TRBJ1-1, with D possibly matching TRBD1 (6 bases). Germline CDR1 is LGHNT and CDR2 is FRNRAP. The CDR3 extends over 12 amino acids. Trimming removed 5 bases from V and 11 bases from J, with 15 bases in between. The CDR3 region has the DNA TGTGCTAGTGGTCCTCCAGGGGTGGGGGCTTTCTTT. Protein: CASGPPGVGAFF.

J is TRBJ2-2 and V is TRBV6-6, with 7 bases lining up with TRBD2. The J segment lost 5 bases and the V segment lost 7 bases, leaving 4 bases of the junction unmatched. The CDR3 spans 13 residues. Germline V lookup: CDR1 MNHNY, CDR2 SVGAGI (reference sequence). The CDR3 DNA reads TGTGCCAGCACCCTGGGAGGGACCGGGGAGCTGTTTTTT. It is translated as CASTLGGTGELFF.

The rearrangement joins TRBV4-2 to TRBJ2-3; weak D call: TRBD2 (5 bases). V was pared by 3 bases and J by 5 bases, with 9 bases between. This CDR3 comprises 13 residues. CDR1 LGHNA and CDR2 YNFKEQ come from the germline V gene. The CDR3 coding sequence is TGTGCCAGCAGCCATCGCAGCGGAGATACGCAGTATTTT. The encoded protein is CASSHRSGDTQYF.

The rearrangement uses TRBV2 and TRBJ2-4, with D possibly matching TRBD2 (6 bases). The CDR3 spans 16 residues. V was trimmed by 4 bases and J by 5 bases, leaving 18 bases between them. Germline CDR1 reads SNHLY; CDR2 reads FYNNEI. In DNA form, the CDR3 reads TGTGCCAGCAGTGGGAGGAGGGCAGACCCACAAAACATTCAGTACTTC. It specifies CASSGRRADPQNIQYF.

The J gene is TRBJ2-7, the V gene TRBV19; 9 bases map to TRBD2. V was pared by 3 bases and J by 8 bases, with 14 bases of the junction left unmatched. The germline CDR1 and CDR2 sequences are LNHDA and SQIVND (reference sequence). This CDR3 spans 16 amino acids. The CDR3 spells CASSIIGREGPGKQYF. The DNA for the CDR3 is TGTGCCAGTAGTATTATCGGGCGGGAGGGCCCGGGGAAGCAGTACTTC. Full variable domain (missing parts from reference TRBV19 and TRBJ2-7): DGGITQSPKYLFRKEGQNVTLSCEQNLNHDAMYWYRQDPGQGLRLIYYSQIVNDFQKGDIAEGYSVSREKKESFPLTVTSAQKNPTAFYLCASSIIGREGPGKQYFGPGTRLTVT.

This clone was recorded only once. This chain links TRBV28 with TRBJ1-1, with 10 bases lining up with TRBD1. V lost 6 bases and J lost 3; bases outside the gene matches: 7. Germline lookup yields CDR1 MDHEN and CDR2 SYDVKM. The CDR3 totals 15 residues. The chain's CDR3 is CASSQDRGQYTEAFF. The DNA for the CDR3 is TGTGCCAGCAGCCAAGACAGGGGGCAATACACTGAAGCTTTCTTT.

The J gene is TRBJ2-1, the V gene TRBV7-3; tentatively, D is TRBD2 (6 bases). CDR3 size: 12 residues. V was cut by 6 bases and J by 7 bases, with 10 bases left in between. The V gene's germline CDR1 is SGHTA and CDR2 FQGTGA. Here the CDR3 DNA reads TGTGCCAGCAGTTTACGGGGGAATGAGCAGTTCTTC. Translation: CASSLRGNEQFF.

The V and J genes are TRBV28 and TRBJ2-3; the D gene is possibly TRBD1 (6 bases). This CDR3 comprises 14 residues. Trimming left V 7 bases short and J 7 bases short, with 18 bases between. Germline V CDR1 and CDR2: MDHEN, SYDVKM. CDR3 protein: CASIPTGLRNTQYF. As DNA, the CDR3 is TGTGCCAGCATCCCGACAGGTTTGAGAAATACGCAGTATTTT. Looking up the rest from reference TRBV28 and TRBJ2-3 gives the full variable domain: DVKVTQSSRYLVKRTGEKVFLECVQDMDHENMFWYRQDPGLGLRLIYFSYDVKMKEKGDIPEGYSVSREKKERFSLILESASTNQTSMYLCASIPTGLRNTQYFGPGTRLTVL.

The V gene is TRBV28, the J gene TRBJ2-7, with TRBD2 identical over 11 bases. The CDR3 covers 17 residues. Trimming removed 5 bases from V and 2 bases from J; junction bases left unmatched: 11. CDR1 and CDR2 from the germline V gene are MDHEN and SYDVKM. CDR3 coding DNA: TGTGCCAGCAGTCCCTCCCTTAGCGGGAGGGATACCTACGAGCAGTACTTC. Amino acids: CASSPSLSGRDTYEQYF.

The rearrangement uses TRBV6-1 and TRBJ1-5; D is uncertain. Germline-derived CDR1 and CDR2 are MNHNS and SASEGT. With 3 bases removed from V and 7 bases from J, the gap between germline ends came to 7 bases. CDR3 length equals 12 residues. The CDR3 region is CASSDLGQPQHF. The CDR3 region has the DNA TGTGCCAGCAGTGACTTGGGCCAGCCCCAGCATTTT.

Written as DNA, the CDR3 is TGTGCCAGCAGTTTTAGCGGGATGCGGACAGATACGCAGTATTTT. Its protein product is CASSFSGMRTDTQYF. V usage is TRBV6-6 and J usage is TRBJ2-3; the match to TRBD2 covers 8 bases. Looked up from germline, CDR1 is MNHNY and CDR2 is SVGAGI (reference sequence). The ends lost 4 bases at V and 3 bases at J; junction bases unmatched: 6. CDR3 length: 15 amino acids.